This TCR beta chain was sequenced for a study of T cells after yellow fever vaccination. Study details: Those fractions that held only low numbers of cells were prepared using the SMART-Seq v4 Ultra Low Input RNA kit. Study results and caveats: Weaker, the secondary response peaked sooner, at day 5 versus 15. Sorted repertoires could include abundant contaminating clonotypes from bulk cells.

TCRdb reanalysed the 5' RACE reads using MiXCR and keeps one entry per CDR3 protein. The sample lists roughly 340,000 distinct CDR3 sequences, 8.7% occurring once. Trimming cost V 6 bases and J 0 bases; bases outside gene matches: 3. The CDR3 totals 14 residues. Germline V CDR1 and CDR2: SGHVS, FQNEAQ. In its sample, this clonotype was seen a few times. The antigen is undetermined. The sample in question was PBMCs, obtained on the day of the first yellow fever vaccination. This TCR was recovered from a young man who received the YFV17D yellow fever vaccine. The chain uses TRBV7-8 and TRBJ1-1; 8 positions agree with TRBD1. The CDR3 sequence: CASSWDRMNTEAFF. CDR3 in DNA: TGTGCCAGCAGTTGGGACAGGATGAACACTGAAGCTTTCTTT.